The 25 T cell receptor beta chains reported below all come from one sample, sequenced in a study of blood T cell repertoires in COVID-19. TCRdb's copy holds only in-frame clones and misses some; the assay was immunoSEQ multiplex PCR. The sample has roughly 130,000 clones; 82% are singletons. The material sequenced was peripheral blood. These receptor sequences come from a woman in her seventies with acute or convalescent COVID-19.

The chain uses TRBV4-2 and TRBJ1-5; maybe TRBD1 (6 bases). Trimming stripped 1 base from V and 0 bases from J, with 13 bases between. The length of the CDR3 is 17 residues. Germline V gives CDR1 LGHNA, CDR2 YNFKEQ. The CDR3 loop is CASSQVRTAYSNQPQHF. CDR3 DNA sequence: TGTGCCAGCAGCCAAGTCAGGACAGCATATAGCAATCAGCCCCAGCATTTT.

The rearrangement links TRBV11-3 to TRBJ2-7, with D maybe TRBD2 (5 bases). V was clipped by 5 bases and J by 6 bases, with 11 bases between them. In germline, CDR1 is SGHNT, CDR2 YENEEA. The CDR3 has 12 residues. The CDR3 DNA reads as TGTGCCAGCAGCCCGGCGGGTCCCGAGCAGTACGTC. Its translation is CASSPAGPEQYV.

The chain uses TRBV5-5 and TRBJ2-3; TRBD1 matches at 9 bases. Germline V gives CDR1 SGHKS, CDR2 YYEKEE (reference sequence). The CDR3 runs 16 residues. J lost 2 bases, V lost 1 base, and 5 bases had no gene match. The CDR3 protein is CASSLTDRGVTDTQYF. CDR3 in DNA: TGTGCCAGCAGCTTGACCGACAGGGGGGTCACAGATACGCAGTATTTT.

V is TRBV7-2 and J is TRBJ2-7; D not certain. Deletions cut 1 base from V and 2 bases from J, with 18 bases between. There are 17 residues in the CDR3. CDR1 and CDR2 from the germline V gene are SGHTA and FQGNSA. The CDR3: CASSLGPPTRITYEQYF. CDR3 bases: TGTGCCAGCAGCTTAGGCCCTCCGACAAGAATTACCTACGAGCAGTACTTC.

The chain is built from TRBV24-1 and TRBJ2-1; 7 nucleotides match TRBD1. Germline lookup yields CDR1 KGHDR and CDR2 SFDVKD. This CDR3 is built from 15 residues. Trimming cost V 8 bases and J 4 bases; bases outside gene matches: 10. Here the CDR3 DNA reads TGTGCCACCACCTTACAGGAACAGGGGTACAATGAGCAGTTCTTC. It yields the protein CATTLQEQGYNEQFF.

A note on this clone: Other DNA sequences within the sample encode an identical CDR3. The chain joins TRBV7-9 to TRBJ2-1; D remains unclear. Germline CDR1 SEHNR, CDR2 FQNEAQ (reference sequence). The CDR3 consists of 14 residues. V lost 5 bases to trimming and J lost 0 bases, with 8 bases between them. CDR3 nucleotides: TGTGCCAGCAGCCTCTCCAGCTCCTACAATGAGCAGTTCTTC. This gives the protein CASSLSSSYNEQFF.

This clone was found once. The genes are TRBV27 and TRBJ1-2, with 8 nucleotides matching TRBD1. The CDR3 loop spans 15 amino acids. The germline V gene encodes CDR1 MNHEY and CDR2 SMNVEV (reference sequence). Trimming cost V 0 bases and J 4 bases; bases outside gene matches: 4. The CDR3 loop is CASSLSGQGGYGYTF. The CDR3 DNA reads TGTGCCAGCAGTTTATCAGGACAGGGCGGCTATGGCTACACCTTC.

This clone was detected only a few times. The chain combines TRBV11-2 with TRBJ2-2; 7 bases map to TRBD2. CDR1 and CDR2 from the germline V gene are SGHAT and FQNNGV. The length of the CDR3 is 15 residues. The V gene end was trimmed by 6 bases and the J gene end by 4 bases; junction bases not matched to a gene: 8. As DNA, the CDR3 is TGTGCCAGCAGAGTAGGACTAGGACCCACCGGGGAGCTGTTTTTT. It is translated as CASRVGLGPTGELFF.

The rearrangement links TRBV5-1 to TRBJ2-1; TRBD1 aligns across 8 bases. This CDR3 region has 15 residues. Germline assignment: CDR1 SGHRS and CDR2 YFSETQ. With 0 bases clipped from V and 8 bases from J, the junction kept 7 bases outside the gene matches. CDR3 loop: CASSLERTGIDEQFF. As DNA, the CDR3 is TGCGCCAGCAGCTTGGAGAGGACAGGGATCGATGAGCAGTTCTTC. The variable domain in full, completed from reference TRBV5-1 and TRBJ2-1, reads KAGVTQTPRYLIKTRGQQVTLSCSPISGHRSVSWYQQTPGQGLQFLFEYFSETQRNKGNFPGRFSGRQFSNSRSEMNVSTLELGDSALYLCASSLERTGIDEQFFGPGTRLTVL.

This clone has only a few counts. The rearrangement joins TRBV27 to TRBJ1-5, with a possible D match to TRBD1 (6 bases). The V and J ends lost 4 bases and 4 bases respectively, with 17 bases between them. Germline assignment: CDR1 MNHEY and CDR2 SMNVEV (reference sequence). This CDR3 has 16 residues. This CDR3 is CASSSPLGTTNQPQHF. In nucleotides, the CDR3 is TGTGCCAGCAGTTCACCCCTAGGGACAACAAATCAGCCCCAGCATTTT.

This rearrangement joins TRBV6-2 or TRBV6-3 to TRBJ1-6; D gene ambiguous. The CDR3 length is 17 residues. Trimming stripped 6 bases from V and 0 bases from J, with 15 bases between. CDR1 MNHEY and CDR2 SVGEGT come from the germline V gene. The CDR3 DNA reads as TGTGCCAGCAGCACAAGGCAGCGAAGCTCCTATAATTCACCCCTCCACTTT. Its protein product is CASSTRQRSSYNSPLHF.

For the CDR3, the DNA is TGCAGCGTTACCGGGACAGGGGCCGCGTCCCCCTATGGCTACACCTTC. Protein sequence: CSVTGTGAASPYGYTF. This sequence joins TRBV29-1 and TRBJ1-2, with 10 bases lining up with TRBD1. Per the germline V gene, CDR1 is SQVTM and CDR2 is ANQGSEA. V shed 5 bases, J shed 4 bases, and the junction held 13 bases outside the gene matches. CDR3 length equals 16 residues.

This sequence joins TRBV5-6 and TRBJ1-3, with 9 positions matching TRBD1. V shed 4 bases and J 6 bases; nucleotides not matched to a gene: 11. The CDR3 is made up of 16 amino acids. Germline loops: CDR1 SGHDT, CDR2 YYEEEE. CDR3 coding DNA: TGTGCCAGCAGCCTGGGGGACAGGGACCTTAAAAACACCATATATTTT. Translating it yields CASSLGDRDLKNTIYF.

The rearrangement links TRBV30 to TRBJ1-4, with 7 bases that match TRBD1. Trimming took 0 bases from V and 5 from J; bases not matched to a gene: 6. The CDR3 extends over 15 amino acids. Germline V gene sequence: CDR1 GTSNPN, CDR2 SVGIG (reference sequence). CDR3 sequence: CAWSVVGRGNEKLFF. DNA for the CDR3: TGTGCCTGGAGTGTCGTGGGCAGGGGGAATGAAAAACTGTTTTTT.

The chain carries TRBV2 and TRBJ2-3, with D perhaps matching TRBD2 (6 bases). This CDR3 comprises 13 residues. V was cut by 3 bases and J by 4 bases, with 8 bases left in between. Germline CDR1 reads SNHLY; CDR2 reads FYNNEI. CDR3 DNA sequence: TGTGCCAGCAGTGACGGGGGTCCAGATACGCAGTATTTT. Protein: CASSDGGPDTQYF. The full variable domain, completed using reference TRBV2 and TRBJ2-3, is EPEVTQTPSHQVTQMGQEVILRCVPISNHLYFYWYRQILGQKVEFLVSFYNNEISEKSEIFDDQFSVERPDGSNFTLKIRSTKLEDSAMYFCASSDGGPDTQYFGPGTRLTVL.

The rearrangement uses TRBV5-5 and TRBJ2-1; the D gene is possibly TRBD1 (5 bases). Trimming removed 0 bases from V and 5 bases from J, with 9 bases in between. The CDR3 loop spans 14 amino acids. The V gene's germline CDR1 is SGHKS and CDR2 YYEKEE (reference sequence). CDR3 amino acids: CASSLGQSHNEQFF. DNA for the CDR3: TGTGCCAGCAGCTTGGGACAGAGCCACAATGAGCAGTTCTTC.

This clone has only a few counts. This chain uses TRBV29-1 with TRBJ2-7; perhaps TRBD1 as D (6 bases). V lost 4 bases to trimming and J lost 2 bases, with 9 bases between them. CDR1 and CDR2 (germline): SQVTM, ANQGSEA. The CDR3 consists of 12 residues. The CDR3, as DNA: TGCAGCGTTGGAGGGGGTACCTACGAGCAGTACTTC. This codes for CSVGGGTYEQYF.

V usage is TRBV11-3 and J usage is TRBJ1-2; D gene uncertain. Germline V lookup: CDR1 SGHNT, CDR2 YENEEA. V was clipped by 1 base and J by 9 bases, with 9 bases between them. The CDR3 contains 12 residues. This chain's CDR3 is CASSLAGRSYTF. DNA for the CDR3: TGTGCCAGCAGCTTAGCTGGGAGAAGCTACACCTTC.

The count of this clone is one. The CDR3 DNA follows: TGTGCCATCGGAGGGGAACTAGCGGGGAGTCAAGAGACCCAGTACTTC. It specifies CAIGGELAGSQETQYF. This chain uses TRBV10-3 with TRBJ2-5; 10 bases are a match to TRBD2. The J segment lost 2 bases and the V segment lost 8 bases, leaving 11 bases of the junction unmatched. The CDR3 contains 16 residues. The germline gives CDR1 ENHRY, CDR2 SYGVKD.

CDR3 coding DNA: TGTGCCAGTAGTTTAAAACAGGGGGATTTTTATGGCTACACCTTC. Translating gives CASSLKQGDFYGYTF. The J gene is TRBJ1-2, the V gene TRBV19, with 8 nucleotides matching TRBD1. Per germline, CDR1 LNHDA and CDR2 SQIVND (reference sequence). Trimming removed 5 bases from V and 5 bases from J; junction bases left unmatched: 10. The CDR3 contains 15 residues.

The chain joins TRBV5-4 to TRBJ2-5, with 11 bases matching TRBD1. This CDR3 has 15 amino acids. CDR1 is SGHNT and CDR2 is YYREEE in the germline V gene (reference sequence). V shed 3 bases and J 4 bases; nucleotides not matched to a gene: 5. The CDR3 protein is CASSSDRGHIETQYF. The CDR3 DNA reads as TGTGCCAGCAGCTCGGACAGGGGGCATATAGAGACCCAGTACTTC.

The V and J genes are TRBV5-6 and TRBJ1-2; no reliable D call. CDR1 is SGHDT, CDR2 YYEEEE, per germline. The CDR3 consists of 13 residues. V was clipped by 2 bases and J by 4 bases, with 9 bases between them. The CDR3 spells CASSLDGPYGYTF. DNA of the CDR3: TGTGCCAGCAGCTTAGATGGCCCCTATGGCTACACCTTC. The variable domain in full, completed from reference TRBV5-6 and TRBJ1-2, reads DAGVTQSPTHLIKTRGQQVTLRCSPKSGHDTVSWYQQALGQGPQFIFQYYEEEERQRGNFPDRFSGHQFPNYSSELNVNALLLGDSALYLCASSLDGPYGYTFGSGTRLTVV.

The chain is built from TRBV6-2 or TRBV6-3 and TRBJ1-4, with unresolved D. V lost 3 bases and J lost 5, with 10 bases in between. Germline CDR1 is MNHEY and CDR2 is SVGEGT. CDR3 length: 14 amino acids. The CDR3 sequence is CASSYTRTNEKLFF. The CDR3 DNA follows: TGTGCCAGCAGTTATACCAGAACGAATGAAAAACTGTTTTTT.

The gene calls are TRBV12-3 or TRBV12-4 and TRBJ1-2, with D perhaps TRBD1 (6 bases). Trimming took off 3 bases at V and 5 bases at J, with 7 bases between the two ends. This CDR3 contains 12 residues. The CDR3 DNA is TGTGCCAGCAGTTTTGGACAGTATGGCTACACCTTC. It specifies CASSFGQYGYTF.

The J gene is TRBJ1-2, the V gene TRBV19; TRBD1 matches at 7 bases. J lost 5 bases, V lost 2 bases, and 17 bases had no gene match. CDR3 length equals 18 residues. Germline V gives CDR1 LNHDA, CDR2 SQIVND (reference sequence). This chain's CDR3 is CASSIHPGQPKTRYGYTF. CDR3 DNA: TGTGCCAGTAGTATACACCCGGGACAGCCAAAGACTAGGTATGGCTACACCTTC.